These 7 T cell receptor beta chains share one sample of origin, sequenced in a study of blood T cell repertoires in COVID-19. Here immunoSEQ multiplex PCR was the method, and the copy in TCRdb shows in-frame clones only, minus some. The sample has more than 95,000 clones, approximately 80% seen once; the top ten hold 12%. Sequencing was performed on peripheral blood. The receptors derive from a man between 60 and 75 years old with acute or convalescent COVID-19.

This chain connects TRBV4-1 to TRBJ1-6; no clear D. Germline lookup yields CDR1 MGHRA and CDR2 YSYEKL. The CDR3 spans 14 residues. Trimming removed 1 base at V and 9 bases at J, with 10 bases between. CDR3 sequence reads: CASSQGSESSPLHF. The CDR3 DNA follows: TGCGCCAGCAGCCAAGGAAGTGAGAGTTCACCCCTCCACTTT.

CDR3 sequence reads: CACLCGPSGRTDTQYF. The CDR3 coding sequence is TGTGCCTGCCTATGTGGGCCTAGCGGGAGGACAGATACGCAGTATTTT. The chain has TRBV30 and TRBJ2-3; 11 nucleotides line up with TRBD2. After removal of 6 bases from V and 3 bases from J, the junction contained 11 bases not matched to a gene. Germline CDR1 GTSNPN, CDR2 SVGIG (reference sequence). CDR3 length equals 16 residues.

The genes are TRBV7-9 and TRBJ1-1; D is unclear. Between the trimmed V and J ends, which lost 3 bases and 7 bases, there was a span of 9 bases. The V gene's germline CDR1 is SEHNR and CDR2 FQNEAQ (reference sequence). The CDR3 contains 12 residues. The CDR3 DNA sequence: TGTGCCAGCAGCTTCGGAGAGGGTGAAGCTTTCTTT. This gives the protein CASSFGEGEAFF.

This clone was seen only once. This sequence joins TRBV5-1 and TRBJ1-4, with 10 positions matching TRBD1. Germline V gene lookup returns CDR1 SGHRS and CDR2 YFSETQ. V lost 4 bases and J lost 4; bases outside the gene matches: 4. The CDR3 has 15 residues. CDR3 sequence (DNA): TGCGCCAGCAGCGCCAGGACAGGGGGTAATGAAAAACTGTTTTTT. Translated: CASSARTGGNEKLFF. Full variable domain (missing parts from reference TRBV5-1 and TRBJ1-4): KAGVTQTPRYLIKTRGQQVTLSCSPISGHRSVSWYQQTPGQGLQFLFEYFSETQRNKGNFPGRFSGRQFSNSRSEMNVSTLELGDSALYLCASSARTGGNEKLFFGSGTQLSVL.

CDR3 nucleotides: TGTGCCAGCAGTTCCGGGACAGGGAATGGCAATCAGCCCCAGCATTTT. This sequence encodes CASSSGTGNGNQPQHF. The chain carries TRBV6-5 and TRBJ1-5, with 9 bases fitting TRBD1. V shed 4 bases, J shed 2 bases, and the junction held 6 bases outside the gene matches. Germline V gives CDR1 MNHEY, CDR2 SVGAGI. The CDR3 covers 16 residues.

In DNA, the CDR3 is TGCGCCAGCAGCTTGGAGGGGTACGCTGAAAACACCATATATTTT. Residues: CASSLEGYAENTIYF. This chain joins TRBV5-1 and TRBJ1-3; a weak D match, TRBD1 (5 bases). The V and J ends lost 0 bases and 6 bases respectively, with 13 bases between them. This CDR3 is built from 15 residues. Germline CDR1 and CDR2: SGHRS and YFSETQ.

This chain uses TRBV4-2 with TRBJ2-6, with D possibly matching TRBD1 (6 bases). V lost 1 base to trimming and J lost 0 bases, with 10 bases between them. This CDR3 region has 17 residues. CDR1 and CDR2 (germline): LGHNA, YNFKEQ. CDR3 coding DNA: TGTGCCAGCAGCCAAGCAACAGGGCTCTCTGGGGCCAACGTCCTGACTTTC. It yields the protein CASSQATGLSGANVLTF.